This TCR beta chain is drawn from a study of memory CD4+ T cells and cytomegalovirus serostatus. Single viable CD3+CD4+CD8-CD45RO+ cells were sorted as the memory CD4+ T cells. This CDR3 is built from 12 residues. CDR1 is KGHSH and CDR2 is LQKENI in the germline V gene. The V and J ends lost 2 bases and 3 bases respectively, with 5 bases between them. Sequenced by immunoSEQ multiplex PCR; TCRdb stores in-frame clones only, minus some. The table includes about 56,000 clones, about four fifths detected once. Sequencing was done on a sample of memory CD4+ T cells from blood. The chain is built from TRBV18 and TRBJ2-7, with D unclear. The source is an adult in good health and CMV-seronegative. For the CDR3, the DNA is TGTGCCAGCTCACCAGTAGACTACGAGCAGTACTTC. It yields the protein CASSPVDYEQYF.